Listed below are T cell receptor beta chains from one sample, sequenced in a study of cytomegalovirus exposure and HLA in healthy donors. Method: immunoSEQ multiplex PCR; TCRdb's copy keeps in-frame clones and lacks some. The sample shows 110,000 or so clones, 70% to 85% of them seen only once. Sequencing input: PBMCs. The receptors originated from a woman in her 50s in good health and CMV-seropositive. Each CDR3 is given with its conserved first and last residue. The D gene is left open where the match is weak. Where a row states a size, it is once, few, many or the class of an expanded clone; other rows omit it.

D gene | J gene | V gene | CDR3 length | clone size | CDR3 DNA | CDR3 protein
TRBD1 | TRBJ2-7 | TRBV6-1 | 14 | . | TGTGCCAGCAGTCGACAGGGGGCGACGTACGAGCAGTACTTC | CASSRQGATYEQYF
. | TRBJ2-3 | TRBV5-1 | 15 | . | TGCGCCAGCAGCTTGGCTAGCAAAAGCACAGATACGCAGTATTTT | CASSLASKSTDTQYF
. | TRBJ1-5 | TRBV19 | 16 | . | TGTGCCAGTAGTACCCAGACAGTAATCTCGGTCCCCCAGCAGCATTTT | CASSTQTVISVPQQHF
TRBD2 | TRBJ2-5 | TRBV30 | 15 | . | TGTGCCTGGAGTGCCCGGACTAGCGGTCAAGAGACCCAGTACTTC | CAWSARTSGQETQYF
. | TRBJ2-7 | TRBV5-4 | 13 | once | TGTGCCAGCAGCGCGGACGGAGGCTACGAGCAGTACTTC | CASSADGGYEQYF
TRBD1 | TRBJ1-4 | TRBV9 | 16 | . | TGTGCCAGCAGCGTATCATCCGGGACAGGGTCGGAAAAACTGTTTTTT | CASSVSSGTGSEKLFF
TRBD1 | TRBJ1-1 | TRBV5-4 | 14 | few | TGTGCCAGCAGTCAGGGACAGGGGAAAACTGAAGCTTTCTTT | CASSQGQGKTEAFF
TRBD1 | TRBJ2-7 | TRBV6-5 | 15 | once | TGTGCCAGCCGGAGAGGGACAGAGAACTCCTACGAGCAGTACTTC | CASRRGTENSYEQYF
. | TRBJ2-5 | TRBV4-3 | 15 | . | TGCGCCAGCAGCCAGGTTGCGGGGTTCGAAGAGACCCAGTACTTC | CASSQVAGFEETQYF
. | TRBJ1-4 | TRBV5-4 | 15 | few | TGTGCCAGCAGCCCGAACGCAGGGGCTAATGAAAAACTGTTTTTT | CASSPNAGANEKLFF
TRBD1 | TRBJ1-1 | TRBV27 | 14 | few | TGTGCCAGCAGGGAAACCCAGGGGGCTGCCGAAGCTTTCTTT | CASRETQGAAEAFF
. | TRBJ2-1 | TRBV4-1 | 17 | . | TGCGCCAGCAGCCAAGAGGCGGGATCGAGCTCCTACAATGAGCAGTTCTTC | CASSQEAGSSSYNEQFF
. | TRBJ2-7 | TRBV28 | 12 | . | TGTGCCAGCACTTCCTCCCTCTACGAGCAGTACTTC | CASTSSLYEQYF
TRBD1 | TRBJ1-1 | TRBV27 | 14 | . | TGTGCCAGCAGTTCGGACAGGGGTCTTACTGAAGCTTTCTTT | CASSSDRGLTEAFF
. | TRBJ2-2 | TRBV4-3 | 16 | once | TGCGCCAGCAGCCACCCCCGGGGTGTGAACACCGGGGAGCTGTTTTTT | CASSHPRGVNTGELFF
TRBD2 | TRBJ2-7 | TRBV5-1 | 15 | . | TGCGCCAGCACGTCTACGGCTAGCGGGAGCTACGAGCAGTACTTC | CASTSTASGSYEQYF
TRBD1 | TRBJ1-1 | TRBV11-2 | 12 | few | TGTGCCAGCGAGACAGGGACGAGCCAAGCTTTCTTT | CASETGTSQAFF
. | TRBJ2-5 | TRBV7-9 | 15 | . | TGTGCCAGCAGCCCAAGGGACAACCCTCAAGAGACCCAGTACTTC | CASSPRDNPQETQYF
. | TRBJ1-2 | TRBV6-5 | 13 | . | TGTGCCAGCAGACGGGAGGGGACCTATGGCTACACCTTC | CASRREGTYGYTF
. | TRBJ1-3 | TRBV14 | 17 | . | TGTGCCAGCAGCCAAGTAGCCGGACACCCCTCTGGAAACACCATATATTTT | CASSQVAGHPSGNTIYF
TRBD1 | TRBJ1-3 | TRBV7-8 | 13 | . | TGTGCCAGCAGCTCCGGGACAGCAAACACCATATATTTT | CASSSGTANTIYF
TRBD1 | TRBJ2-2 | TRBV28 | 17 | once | TGTGCCAGCAGTTTTATTCGAGCTCGACAGGGCTCCGGGGAGCTGTTTTTT | CASSFIRARQGSGELFF
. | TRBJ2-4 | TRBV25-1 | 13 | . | TGTGCCAGCAGTGAATACTCTTCGAACATTCAGTACTTC | CASSEYSSNIQYF
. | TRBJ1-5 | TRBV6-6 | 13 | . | TGTGCCACATCCTGGGACAACAATCAGCCCCAGCATTTT | CATSWDNNQPQHF
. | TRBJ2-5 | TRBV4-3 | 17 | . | TGCGCCAGCAGCCAAGATCTGACCAGGGGTCGAAAGGAGACCCAGTACTTC | CASSQDLTRGRKETQYF
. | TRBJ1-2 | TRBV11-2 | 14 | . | TGTGCCAGCAGCTCGGGCGGAGGGAACTATGGCTACACCTTC | CASSSGGGNYGYTF
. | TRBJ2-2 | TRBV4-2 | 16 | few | TGTGCCAGCAGCCTATCAGATGGACAGTATACCGGGGAGCTGTTTTTT | CASSLSDGQYTGELFF
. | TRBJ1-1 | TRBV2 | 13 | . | TGTGCCAGCGGAGGACAGAGGGGAACTGAAGCTTTCTTT | CASGGQRGTEAFF
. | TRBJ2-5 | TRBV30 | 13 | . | TGTGCCTGGAGTGTTCAGGGTTCAGAGACCCAGTACTTC | CAWSVQGSETQYF
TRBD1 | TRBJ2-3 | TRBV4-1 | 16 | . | TGCGCCAGCAGTTACGATCCGGGACAGACCCATCGCGAGCAGTATTTT | CASSYDPGQTHREQYF
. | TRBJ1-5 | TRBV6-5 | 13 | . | TGTGCCAGCAGGTCGGGACACAAACAGCCCCAGCATTTT | CASRSGHKQPQHF
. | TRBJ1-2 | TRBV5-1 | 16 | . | TGCGCCAGCAGCTTGGGCGATTCCGGAGTAAACTATGGCTACACCTTC | CASSLGDSGVNYGYTF
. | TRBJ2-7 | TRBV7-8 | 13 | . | TGTGCCAGCAGCTTAGCTCTCGGTCGCGAGCAGTACTTC | CASSLALGREQYF
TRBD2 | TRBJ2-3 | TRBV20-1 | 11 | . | TGCAGTGGGGGGGGTGGCGATACGCAGTATTTT | CSGGGGDTQYF
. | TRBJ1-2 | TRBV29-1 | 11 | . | TGCAGCGTTGAAGTCAGCTATGGCTACACCTTC | CSVEVSYGYTF
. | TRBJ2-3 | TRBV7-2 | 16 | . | TGTGCCAGCAGCTTAGCTGGGGGGGCCAGCACAGATACGCAGTATTTT | CASSLAGGASTDTQYF
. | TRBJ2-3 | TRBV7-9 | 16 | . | TGTGCCAGCAGCTTATCCCCCCTTCTATCCACAGATACGCAGTATTTT | CASSLSPLLSTDTQYF
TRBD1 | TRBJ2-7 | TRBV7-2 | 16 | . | TGTGCCAGCAGCTTAGTTGCAGGGGGCGGCTCCTACGAGCAGTACTTC | CASSLVAGGGSYEQYF
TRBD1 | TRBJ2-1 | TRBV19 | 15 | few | TGTGCCAGTAGTTACCCGGGACAGGGTCGGAATGAGCAGTTCTTC | CASSYPGQGRNEQFF
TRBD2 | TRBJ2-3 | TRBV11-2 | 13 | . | TGTGCCAGCAGCTTATCGGGACTAGCGGGGGGGGATTTT | CASSLSGLAGGDF
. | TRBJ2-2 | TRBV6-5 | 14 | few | TGTGCCAGCAGCGGGACTGAGAACACCGGGGAGCTGTTTTTT | CASSGTENTGELFF
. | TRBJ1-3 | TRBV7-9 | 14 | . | TGTGCCAGCAGCCTCGGGAATGTCGGAAACACCATATATTTT | CASSLGNVGNTIYF
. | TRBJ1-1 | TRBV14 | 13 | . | TGTGCCAGCAGCCCGACACTGAACACTGAAGCTTTCTTT | CASSPTLNTEAFF
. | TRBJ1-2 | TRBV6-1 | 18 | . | TGTGCCAGCAGTGAAGCGCTTGGTCCAGGGGCTGGAGACTATGGCTACACCTTC | CASSEALGPGAGDYGYTF
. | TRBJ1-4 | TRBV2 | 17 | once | TGTGCCAGCAGTCGCCAGCCCCTACAGGGCTCCTATGAAAAACTGTTTTTT | CASSRQPLQGSYEKLFF
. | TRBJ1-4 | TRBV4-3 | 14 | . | TGCGCCAGCAGCCCAGGGGACTATAATGAAAAACTGTTTTTT | CASSPGDYNEKLFF
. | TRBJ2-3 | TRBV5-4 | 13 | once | TGTGCCAGCAGGCAACAGGGTGAAGATACGCAGTATTTT | CASRQQGEDTQYF
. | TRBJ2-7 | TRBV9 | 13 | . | TGTGCCAGCAGCGTAGGACAGACCTACGAGCAGTACTTC | CASSVGQTYEQYF
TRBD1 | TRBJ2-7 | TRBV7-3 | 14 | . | TGTGCCAGCAGCGCGACAGGGGGCCCCAACGAGCAGTACTTC | CASSATGGPNEQYF
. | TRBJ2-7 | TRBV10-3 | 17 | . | TGTGCCATCAGTGAGGAATTGTCGGGAGCTTCTTCCTACGAGCAGTACTTC | CAISEELSGASSYEQYF
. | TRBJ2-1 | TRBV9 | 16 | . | TGTGCCAGCAGCCCAGACCCCGTGGGGGCCCTCAATGAGCAGTTCTTC | CASSPDPVGALNEQFF
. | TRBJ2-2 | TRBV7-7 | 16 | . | TGTGCCAGCAGCTTATTAGCAGGGCCGAACACCGGGGAGCTGTTTTTT | CASSLLAGPNTGELFF
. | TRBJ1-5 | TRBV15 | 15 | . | TGTGCCACCAGCAGAGAAGCAGGGCTTGGTCAGCCCCAGCATTTT | CATSREAGLGQPQHF
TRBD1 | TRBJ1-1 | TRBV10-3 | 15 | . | TGTGCCATCAGTTCGGACAGGGGTATGAACACTGAAGCTTTCTTT | CAISSDRGMNTEAFF
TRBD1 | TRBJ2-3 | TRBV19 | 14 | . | TGTGCCAGTGGGACAGGGAAAAGAGCAGATACGCAGTATTTT | CASGTGKRADTQYF
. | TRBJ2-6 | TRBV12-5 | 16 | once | TGTGCTAGTGGTTCCTCCGGAGTAGCTGGGGCCAACGTCCTGACTTTC | CASGSSGVAGANVLTF
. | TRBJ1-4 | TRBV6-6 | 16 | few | TGTGCCAGCAGCTCCCCAACGGGGGGCGGTAATGAAAAACTGTTTTTT | CASSSPTGGGNEKLFF
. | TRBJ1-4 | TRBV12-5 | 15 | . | TGTGCTAGTGGCCCGCCGACAGGAGATAATGAAAAACTGTTTTTT | CASGPPTGDNEKLFF